This T cell receptor beta chain was captured in a study of blood T cells in healthy people across ages. Study results and caveats: More naive CD4+ cells and higher diversity were found in long-lived than in aged donors. Donor CMV infection status was unknown, possibly confounding age-related changes in expanded clonotypes. Roughly linear age-related decline in beta diversity appeared, significant by age roughly 40.

It was with a sample-barcoded 5' primer and a J-beta primer mix that a second PCR of roughly 7 to 12 cycles was run. MiXCR, applied by TCRdb to the 5' RACE reads, yields one record per CDR3 protein. The table lists 1,100,000 or so distinct CDR3 sequences, 40% to 55% of them singletons. V lost 3 bases and J lost 4; bases outside the gene matches: 7. The germline V gene has CDR1 DFQATT and CDR2 SNEGSKA (reference sequence). This CDR3 comprises 14 residues. This clonotype was seen a handful of times. What it binds is not known. Peripheral blood was drawn, approximately 9.7 milliliters per donor. Source material: blood. This receptor was identified in a woman between 55 and 75 years old in good health. J is TRBJ1-2 and V is TRBV20-1; TRBD1 aligns across 8 bases. The chain's CDR3 is CSASPLTGGYGYTF. For the CDR3, the DNA is TGCAGTGCTAGCCCTCTCACAGGGGGCTATGGCTACACCTTC.